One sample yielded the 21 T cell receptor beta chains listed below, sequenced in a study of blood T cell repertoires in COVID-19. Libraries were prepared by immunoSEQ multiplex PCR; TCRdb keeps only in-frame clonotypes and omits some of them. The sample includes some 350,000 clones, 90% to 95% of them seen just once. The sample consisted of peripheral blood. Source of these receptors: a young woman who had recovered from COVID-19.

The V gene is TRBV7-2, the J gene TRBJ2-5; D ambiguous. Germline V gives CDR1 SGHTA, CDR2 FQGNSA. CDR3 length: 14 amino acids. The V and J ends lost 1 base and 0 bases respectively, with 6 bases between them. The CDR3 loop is CASSLDGNQETQYF. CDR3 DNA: TGTGCCAGCAGCTTAGACGGTAACCAAGAGACCCAGTACTTC. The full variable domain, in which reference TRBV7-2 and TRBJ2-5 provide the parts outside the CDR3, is GAGVSQSPSNKVTEKGKDVELRCDPISGHTALYWYRQSLGQGLEFLIYFQGNSAPDKSGLPSDRFSAERTGGSVSTLTIQRTQQEDSAVYLCASSLDGNQETQYFGPGTRLLVL.

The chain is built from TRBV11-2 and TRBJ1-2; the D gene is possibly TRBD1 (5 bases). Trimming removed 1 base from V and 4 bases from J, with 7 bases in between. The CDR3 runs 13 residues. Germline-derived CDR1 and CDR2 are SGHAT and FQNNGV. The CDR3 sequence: CASSLVTGYGYTF. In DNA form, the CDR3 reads TGTGCCAGCAGCTTAGTTACAGGCTATGGCTACACCTTC.

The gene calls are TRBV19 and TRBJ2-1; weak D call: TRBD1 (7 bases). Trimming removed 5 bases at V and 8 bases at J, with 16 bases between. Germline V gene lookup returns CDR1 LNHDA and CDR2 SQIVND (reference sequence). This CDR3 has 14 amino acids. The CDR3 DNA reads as TGTGCCAGTAGTCTACAGACAGGGACTGATGAGCAGTTCTTC. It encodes CASSLQTGTDEQFF. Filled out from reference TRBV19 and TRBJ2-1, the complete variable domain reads DGGITQSPKYLFRKEGQNVTLSCEQNLNHDAMYWYRQDPGQGLRLIYYSQIVNDFQKGDIAEGYSVSREKKESFPLTVTSAQKNPTAFYLCASSLQTGTDEQFFGPGTRLTVL.

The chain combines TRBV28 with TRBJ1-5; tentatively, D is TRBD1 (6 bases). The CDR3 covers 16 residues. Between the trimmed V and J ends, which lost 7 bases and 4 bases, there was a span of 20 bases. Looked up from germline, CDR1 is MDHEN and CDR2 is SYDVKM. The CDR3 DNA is TGTGCCAGCAAAAGCGGGGGCAGGGTAGGAAATCAGCCCCAGCATTTT. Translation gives CASKSGGRVGNQPQHF.

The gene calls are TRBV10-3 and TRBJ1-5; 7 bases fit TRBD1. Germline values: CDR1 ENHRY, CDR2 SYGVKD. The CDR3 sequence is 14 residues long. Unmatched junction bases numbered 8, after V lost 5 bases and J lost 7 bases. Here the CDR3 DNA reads TGTGCCATCAGTTCAACAGGGGCGGGCCAGCCCCAGCATTTT. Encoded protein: CAISSTGAGQPQHF.

The CDR3 loop is CAISDKTGIEEKLFF. In nucleotides, the CDR3 is TGTGCCATCAGTGACAAGACAGGGATTGAGGAAAAACTGTTTTTT. This chain uses TRBV10-3 with TRBJ1-4, with 7 bases identical to TRBD1. V gave up 3 bases and J gave up 8 bases; unmatched junction bases: 9. The germline gives CDR1 ENHRY, CDR2 SYGVKD. There are 15 residues in the CDR3.

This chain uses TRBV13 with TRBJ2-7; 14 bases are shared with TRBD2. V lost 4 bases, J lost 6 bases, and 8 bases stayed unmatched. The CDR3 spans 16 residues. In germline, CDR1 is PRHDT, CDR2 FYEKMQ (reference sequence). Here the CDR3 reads CASSSSGTSGSGEQYV. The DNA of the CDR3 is TGTGCCAGCAGCTCATCCGGGACTAGCGGGAGTGGCGAGCAGTACGTC.

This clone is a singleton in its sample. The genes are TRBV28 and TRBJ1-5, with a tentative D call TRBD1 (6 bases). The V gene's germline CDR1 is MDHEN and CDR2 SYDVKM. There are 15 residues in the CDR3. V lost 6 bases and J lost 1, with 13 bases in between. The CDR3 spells CASRGGGLSNQPQHF. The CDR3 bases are TGTGCCAGCAGGGGAGGGGGTCTGAGCAATCAGCCCCAGCATTTT.

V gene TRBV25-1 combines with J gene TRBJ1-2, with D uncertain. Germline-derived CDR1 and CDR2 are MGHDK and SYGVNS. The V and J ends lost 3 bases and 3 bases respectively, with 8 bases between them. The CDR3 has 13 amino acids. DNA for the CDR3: TGTGCCAGCAGTGATCCCCTCTACTATGGCTACACCTTC. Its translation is CASSDPLYYGYTF.

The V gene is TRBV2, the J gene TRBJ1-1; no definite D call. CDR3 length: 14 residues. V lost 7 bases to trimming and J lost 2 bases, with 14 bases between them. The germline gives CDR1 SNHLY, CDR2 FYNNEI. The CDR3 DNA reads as TGTGCCAGCAATGACGGAGCGTTAAACACTGAAGCTTTCTTT. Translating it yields CASNDGALNTEAFF. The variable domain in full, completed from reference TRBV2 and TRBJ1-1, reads EPEVTQTPSHQVTQMGQEVILRCVPISNHLYFYWYRQILGQKVEFLVSFYNNEISEKSEIFDDQFSVERPDGSNFTLKIRSTKLEDSAMYFCASNDGALNTEAFFGQGTRLTVV.

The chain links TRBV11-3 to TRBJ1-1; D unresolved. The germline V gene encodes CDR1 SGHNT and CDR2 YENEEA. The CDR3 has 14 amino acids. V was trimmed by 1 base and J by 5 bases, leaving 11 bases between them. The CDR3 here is CASSLVHTGTEAFF. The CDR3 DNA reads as TGTGCCAGCAGCTTAGTCCATACGGGGACTGAAGCTTTCTTT.

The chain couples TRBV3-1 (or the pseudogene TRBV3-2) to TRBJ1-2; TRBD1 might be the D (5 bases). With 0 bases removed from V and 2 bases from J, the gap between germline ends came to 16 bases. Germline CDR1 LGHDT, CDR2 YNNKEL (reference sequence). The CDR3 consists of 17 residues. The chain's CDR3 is CASSQDPHLGGNYGYTF. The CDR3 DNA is TGTGCCAGCAGCCAAGATCCACACCTTGGGGGGAACTATGGCTACACCTTC.

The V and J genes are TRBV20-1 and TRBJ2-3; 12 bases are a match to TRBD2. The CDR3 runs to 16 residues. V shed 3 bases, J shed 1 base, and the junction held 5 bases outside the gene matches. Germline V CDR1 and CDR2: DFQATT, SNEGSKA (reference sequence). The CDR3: CSASLTSGGRTDTQYF. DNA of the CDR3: TGCAGTGCTAGTTTGACTAGCGGGGGACGCACAGATACGCAGTATTTT.

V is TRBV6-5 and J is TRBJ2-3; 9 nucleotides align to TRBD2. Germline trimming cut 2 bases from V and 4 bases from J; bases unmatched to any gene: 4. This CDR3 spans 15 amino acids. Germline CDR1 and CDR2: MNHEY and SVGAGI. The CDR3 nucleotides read TGTGCCAGCAGTTACGGGATAGCGGGAGCAGATACGCAGTATTTT. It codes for CASSYGIAGADTQYF.

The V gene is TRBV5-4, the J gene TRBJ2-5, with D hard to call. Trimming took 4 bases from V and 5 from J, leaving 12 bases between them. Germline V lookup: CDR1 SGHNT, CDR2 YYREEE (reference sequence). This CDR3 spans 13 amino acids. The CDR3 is CASSLLPGETQYF. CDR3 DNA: TGTGCCAGCAGCCTCCTACCCGGGGAGACCCAGTACTTC.

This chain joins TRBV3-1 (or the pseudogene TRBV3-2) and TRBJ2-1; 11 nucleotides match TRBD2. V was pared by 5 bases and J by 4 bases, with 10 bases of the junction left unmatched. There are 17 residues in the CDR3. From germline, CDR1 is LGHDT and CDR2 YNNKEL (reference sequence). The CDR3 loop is CASSVVLAGGSYNEQFF. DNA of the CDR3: TGTGCCAGCAGCGTAGTCCTAGCGGGAGGCTCATACAATGAGCAGTTCTTC.

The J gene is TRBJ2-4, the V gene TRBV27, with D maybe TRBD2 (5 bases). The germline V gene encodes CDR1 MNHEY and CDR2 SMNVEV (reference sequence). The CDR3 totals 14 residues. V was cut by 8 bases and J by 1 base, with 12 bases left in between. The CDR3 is CASGSGVAKNIQYF. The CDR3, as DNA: TGTGCCAGCGGTTCCGGGGTGGCCAAAAACATTCAGTACTTC.

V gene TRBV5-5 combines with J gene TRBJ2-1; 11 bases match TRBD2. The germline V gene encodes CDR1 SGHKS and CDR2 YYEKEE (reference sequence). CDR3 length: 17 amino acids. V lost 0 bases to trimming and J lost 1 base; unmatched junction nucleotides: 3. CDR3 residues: CASSLGPSGRSYNEQFF. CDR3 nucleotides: TGTGCCAGCAGCTTGGGGCCTAGCGGGAGGTCCTACAATGAGCAGTTCTTC. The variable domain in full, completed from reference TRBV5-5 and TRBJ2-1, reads DAGVTQSPTHLIKTRGQQVTLRCSPISGHKSVSWYQQVLGQGPQFIFQYYEKEERGRGNFPDRFSARQFPNYSSELNVNALLLGDSALYLCASSLGPSGRSYNEQFFGPGTRLTVL.

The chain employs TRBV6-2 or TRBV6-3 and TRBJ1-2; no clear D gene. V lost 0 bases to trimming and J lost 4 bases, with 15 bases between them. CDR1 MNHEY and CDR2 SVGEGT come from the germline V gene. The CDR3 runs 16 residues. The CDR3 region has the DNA TGTGCCAGCAGTTACTCGAGGTCGGCACTCTTCTATGGCTACACCTTC. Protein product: CASSYSRSALFYGYTF.

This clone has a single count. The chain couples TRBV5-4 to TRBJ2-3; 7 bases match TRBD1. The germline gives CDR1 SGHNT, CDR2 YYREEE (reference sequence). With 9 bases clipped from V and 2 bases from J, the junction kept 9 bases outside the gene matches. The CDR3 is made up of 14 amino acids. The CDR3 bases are TGTGCCACCAGGGGGAGAACGAACACAGATACGCAGTATTTT. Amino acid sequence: CATRGRTNTDTQYF.

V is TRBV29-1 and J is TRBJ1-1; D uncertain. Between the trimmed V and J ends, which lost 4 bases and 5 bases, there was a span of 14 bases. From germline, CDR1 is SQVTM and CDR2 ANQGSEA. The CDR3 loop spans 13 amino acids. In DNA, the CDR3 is TGCAGCGTTGGGGAGCCAATCGATACTGAAGCTTTCTTT. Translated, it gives CSVGEPIDTEAFF.